This T cell receptor (beta chain) is drawn from a study of T cells in Graves' hyperthyroidism and ophthalmopathy. J lost 6 bases, V lost 3 bases, and 1 base had no gene match. The CDR3 contains 13 residues. Germline V gene sequence: CDR1 MNHNS, CDR2 SASEGT. The investigators amplified TCR beta CDR3 regions from RNA transcripts. The primer set for the first-round RT-PCR of the TCR CDR3 was HTBI. TCRdb re-analysed the multiplex PCR reads in MiXCR, keeping a single row per CDR3 protein. The repertoire consists of around 700,000 distinct CDR3 sequences, with around a sixth occurring once and the leading ten covering approximately 15%.

Sequencing was performed on blood. V and J are TRBV6-1 and TRBJ2-2; 7 bases match TRBD1. The sequence was obtained from a woman aged 45-60 years with Graves' hyperthyroidism that later progressed to Graves' ophthalmopathy. This CDR3 is CASSDRGSGELFF. CDR3 DNA: TGTGCCAGCAGTGACAGGGGGTCCGGGGAGCTGTTTTTT.